The 29 T cell receptor beta chains in this list originate from one sample, sequenced in a study of blood T cell repertoires in COVID-19. Clones were sequenced by immunoSEQ multiplex PCR, and TCRdb holds only the in-frame ones, with some missing. Of some 290,000 clones in the sample, roughly 90% are singletons; the top ten hold roughly 2.9%. Sample: peripheral blood. Receptors were obtained from a woman aged 25 to 45 with COVID-19, enrolled during active disease.

This chain connects TRBV5-4 to TRBJ1-5; possible D gene TRBD1, 5 bases. V lost 0 bases to trimming and J lost 0 bases, with 13 bases between them. Germline V lookup: CDR1 SGHNT, CDR2 YYREEE (reference sequence). There are 17 residues in the CDR3. The CDR3 region has the DNA TGTGCCAGCAGCTTGGGGCCTACAGGTTTTAGCAATCAGCCCCAGCATTTT. As protein: CASSLGPTGFSNQPQHF. Using reference TRBV5-4 and TRBJ1-5 for the parts outside the CDR3, the full variable domain is ETGVTQSPTHLIKTRGQQVTLRCSSQSGHNTVSWYQQALGQGPQFIFQYYREEENGRGNFPPRFSGLQFPNYSSELNVNALELDDSALYLCASSLGPTGFSNQPQHFGDGTRLSIL.

J is TRBJ1-2 and V is TRBV6-5, with D possibly being TRBD1 (5 bases). Germline lookup yields CDR1 MNHEY and CDR2 SVGAGI. The V and J ends lost 1 base and 0 bases respectively, with 9 bases between them. The CDR3 runs to 15 residues. The CDR3 DNA sequence: TGTGCCAGCAGTTACTGGCAGGGCTCTAACTATGGCTACACCTTC. This translates into CASSYWQGSNYGYTF.

This clone came up a few times. The rearrangement links TRBV5-1 to TRBJ1-1; 7 nucleotides agree with TRBD1. Germline V gives CDR1 SGHRS, CDR2 YFSETQ. V was clipped by 4 bases and J by 1 base; unmatched bases: 4. CDR3 length: 14 amino acids. As DNA, the CDR3 is TGCGCCAGCAGCCCTTGGACAGGGAACACTGAAGCTTTCTTT. It encodes CASSPWTGNTEAFF.

The rearrangement uses TRBV6-5 and TRBJ1-2, with TRBD1 identical over 7 bases. The germline V gene has CDR1 MNHEY and CDR2 SVGAGI. The ends lost 5 bases at V and 3 bases at J; junction bases unmatched: 3. This CDR3 region has 13 residues. The chain's CDR3 is CASSNRGYYGYTF. The CDR3 DNA follows: TGTGCCAGCAGTAACAGGGGATACTATGGCTACACCTTC.

The J gene is TRBJ2-1, the V gene TRBV5-4; TRBD2 matches 13 bases. From germline, CDR1 is SGHNT and CDR2 YYREEE (reference sequence). V lost 3 bases to trimming and J lost 5 bases; unmatched junction nucleotides: 2. This CDR3 has 15 amino acids. Written as DNA, the CDR3 is TGTGCCAGCAGCTCAGGACTAGCGGGAGACAATGAGCAGTTCTTC. Protein: CASSSGLAGDNEQFF. The variable domain in full, with the rest retrieved from reference TRBV5-4 and TRBJ2-1, is ETGVTQSPTHLIKTRGQQVTLRCSSQSGHNTVSWYQQALGQGPQFIFQYYREEENGRGNFPPRFSGLQFPNYSSELNVNALELDDSALYLCASSSGLAGDNEQFFGPGTRLTVL.

The chain uses TRBV28 and TRBJ2-7; 8 bases map to TRBD2. The CDR3 consists of 18 residues. V shed 5 bases, J shed 1 base, and the junction held 16 bases outside the gene matches. Germline V gene sequence: CDR1 MDHEN, CDR2 SYDVKM. CDR3 loop: CASSPPIGSGILSYEQYF. The CDR3 DNA reads TGTGCCAGCAGTCCTCCTATAGGTAGCGGGATTCTTTCCTACGAGCAGTACTTC.

This chain uses TRBV27 with TRBJ1-1; D gene unclear. The germline V gene encodes CDR1 MNHEY and CDR2 SMNVEV (reference sequence). Deletions cut 2 bases from V and 1 base from J, with 8 bases between. The CDR3 is made up of 14 amino acids. The DNA of the CDR3 is TGTGCCAGCAGTTTAGGGAGTCCGAACACTGAAGCTTTCTTT. Protein: CASSLGSPNTEAFF.

CDR3 residues: CSAQTNEKLFF. The CDR3 DNA follows: TGCAGCGCCCAGACTAATGAAAAACTGTTTTTT. The rearrangement joins TRBV29-1 to TRBJ1-4; D gene ambiguous. Germline assignment: CDR1 SQVTM and CDR2 ANQGSEA. Trimming left V 7 bases short and J 2 bases short, with 5 bases between. This CDR3 has 11 amino acids.

The chain carries TRBV27 and TRBJ2-3; 8 nucleotides agree with TRBD1. From germline, CDR1 is MNHEY and CDR2 SMNVEV (reference sequence). The junction had 14 bases not matched to a gene; V was cut back by 7 bases and J by 5 bases. The CDR3 has 16 amino acids. The CDR3 DNA reads TGTGCCAGCATGACCCTCGGACAGGGTATCGTAGATACGCAGTATTTT. This encodes CASMTLGQGIVDTQYF.

At least ten counts were recorded for this clone. V and J are TRBV27 and TRBJ1-1; 8 positions agree with TRBD1. The CDR3 runs 14 residues. J lost 2 bases, V lost 10 bases, and 9 bases had no gene match. Germline V gives CDR1 MNHEY, CDR2 SMNVEV (reference sequence). The DNA for the CDR3 is TGTGCCACCCGACAGGGGACACATAACACTGAAGCTTTCTTT. It is translated as CATRQGTHNTEAFF.

The chain links TRBV20-1 to TRBJ2-7; TRBD2 aligns across 7 bases. Per the germline V gene, CDR1 is DFQATT and CDR2 is SNEGSKA (reference sequence). Germline trimming cut 3 bases from V and 4 bases from J; bases unmatched to any gene: 3. The CDR3 is 12 residues long. The CDR3 DNA reads TGCAGTGCTAGTGGGGGAGGGTACGAGCAGTACTTC. This codes for CSASGGGYEQYF.

The chain employs TRBV19 and TRBJ2-3, with 10 nucleotides matching TRBD2. With V trimmed by 3 bases and J by 3 bases, 6 bases remained unmatched. The germline V gene has CDR1 LNHDA and CDR2 SQIVND (reference sequence). The CDR3 runs to 16 residues. In DNA form, the CDR3 reads TGTGCCAGTAGTATTATTTCAGCGGGAGGGACAGATACGCAGTATTTT. Translation: CASSIISAGGTDTQYF.

V usage is TRBV5-8 and J usage is TRBJ1-1; the match to TRBD1 covers 10 bases. The V gene's germline CDR1 is SGHTS and CDR2 YDEGEE. The V segment lost 4 bases and the J segment 5 bases; nucleotides outside the gene matches: 11. The CDR3 has 16 residues. Here the CDR3 DNA reads TGTGCCAGCAGCCTGACAGGGGGCGACTTCGGGACTGAAGCTTTCTTT. As protein: CASSLTGGDFGTEAFF.

The chain links TRBV12-5 to TRBJ2-2; D may be TRBD1 (5 bases). Germline V lookup: CDR1 LGHNT, CDR2 FRNRAP. Trimming shortened V by 0 bases and J by 3 bases, and 14 bases separated the two germline ends. The CDR3 has 17 amino acids. The CDR3 reads CASGLVIGRGYTGELFF. The CDR3, as DNA: TGTGCTAGTGGTTTGGTCATCGGTAGGGGATACACCGGGGAGCTGTTTTTT.

This clone was seen only once. J is TRBJ1-1 and V is TRBV5-1; a weak D match, TRBD1 (5 bases). CDR1 and CDR2 (germline): SGHRS, YFSETQ. V gave up 1 base and J gave up 1 base, with 8 bases separating them. This CDR3 contains 14 residues. The CDR3 is CASSLSDTNTEAFF. In DNA form, the CDR3 reads TGCGCCAGCAGCTTGTCGGACACGAACACTGAAGCTTTCTTT. Full variable domain (rest looked up from reference TRBV5-1 and TRBJ1-1): KAGVTQTPRYLIKTRGQQVTLSCSPISGHRSVSWYQQTPGQGLQFLFEYFSETQRNKGNFPGRFSGRQFSNSRSEMNVSTLELGDSALYLCASSLSDTNTEAFFGQGTRLTVV.

The rearrangement joins TRBV5-1 to TRBJ1-1; 8 bases match TRBD1. V lost 0 bases and J lost 6; bases outside the gene matches: 7. The V gene's germline CDR1 is SGHRS and CDR2 YFSETQ. The CDR3 length is 15 residues. The CDR3 sequence is CASSLEQGAASEAFF. The CDR3 DNA sequence: TGCGCCAGCAGCTTGGAGCAGGGGGCTGCGTCTGAAGCTTTCTTT. The full variable domain, in which reference TRBV5-1 and TRBJ1-1 provide the parts outside the CDR3, is KAGVTQTPRYLIKTRGQQVTLSCSPISGHRSVSWYQQTPGQGLQFLFEYFSETQRNKGNFPGRFSGRQFSNSRSEMNVSTLELGDSALYLCASSLEQGAASEAFFGQGTRLTVV.

The chain combines TRBV19 with TRBJ1-3; D is perhaps TRBD1 (5 bases). CDR1 is LNHDA, CDR2 SQIVND, per germline (reference sequence). Trimming pared 5 bases from V and 0 bases from J, leaving 17 bases between. This CDR3 region has 17 residues. CDR3 residues: CASSYRRDFSSGNTIYF. The CDR3, as DNA: TGTGCCAGTAGTTACCGCCGGGACTTCAGCTCTGGAAACACCATATATTTT.

The J gene is TRBJ2-7, the V gene TRBV7-2, with 7 bases matching TRBD2. Looked up from germline, CDR1 is SGHTA and CDR2 is FQGNSA. Germline trimming cut 4 bases from V and 2 bases from J; bases unmatched to any gene: 8. The CDR3 consists of 15 residues. CDR3 DNA: TGTGCCAGCAGCTCCTACCTAGCGGCTGCCTACGAGCAGTACTTC. Protein: CASSSYLAAAYEQYF.

The chain carries TRBV18 and TRBJ2-7; 10 nucleotides line up with TRBD2. The length of the CDR3 is 16 residues. CDR1 and CDR2 from the germline V gene are KGHSH and LQKENI. The trim removed 3 bases at V and 3 bases at J, leaving 8 bases unmatched. The DNA for the CDR3 is TGTGCCAGCTCACCCCCGGGACTAGCGACTTTCTACGAGCAGTACTTC. Protein sequence: CASSPPGLATFYEQYF.

In this sample, this clone turned up a few times. The V call is TRBV11-2, the J call TRBJ2-5, with a tentative D call TRBD1 (5 bases). V lost 0 bases and J lost 3, with 5 bases in between. The CDR3 extends over 13 amino acids. The germline V gene encodes CDR1 SGHAT and CDR2 FQNNGV. The CDR3 reads CASSLDREETQYF. The DNA for the CDR3 is TGTGCCAGCAGCTTAGACAGGGAAGAGACCCAGTACTTC. Combining the CDR3 with reference TRBV11-2 and TRBJ2-5 gives the whole variable domain EAGVAQSPRYKIIEKRQSVAFWCNPISGHATLYWYQQILGQGPKLLIQFQNNGVVDDSQLPKDRFSAERLKGVDSTLKIQPAKLEDSAVYLCASSLDREETQYFGPGTRLLVL.

V and J are TRBV18 and TRBJ2-7; 9 bases line up with TRBD1. This CDR3 is built from 14 residues. J was trimmed by 3 bases and V by 2 bases; bases with no gene match: 2. Germline CDR1 is KGHSH and CDR2 is LQKENI. The chain's CDR3 is CASSPGTGFYEQYF. CDR3 in DNA: TGTGCCAGCTCACCAGGGACAGGGTTCTACGAGCAGTACTTC.

The gene calls are TRBV6-1 and TRBJ1-5; 9 bases are a match to TRBD1. The trim removed 3 bases at V and 2 bases at J, leaving 2 bases unmatched. Germline V gene sequence: CDR1 MNHNS, CDR2 SASEGT. The CDR3 has 15 amino acids. CDR3 sequence: CASSDRTGGNQPQHF. Written as DNA, the CDR3 is TGTGCCAGCAGTGATAGGACAGGGGGCAATCAGCCCCAGCATTTT.

This chain joins TRBV2 and TRBJ2-4; D might be TRBD2 (6 bases). The CDR3 is 17 amino acids. CDR1 and CDR2 from the germline V gene are SNHLY and FYNNEI. Trimming left V 4 bases short and J 0 bases short, with 16 bases between. The CDR3: CASSGASDRLAKNIQYF. CDR3 bases: TGTGCCAGCAGTGGGGCTAGCGATCGTTTAGCCAAAAACATTCAGTACTTC.

The rearrangement joins TRBV28 to TRBJ1-6; TRBD1 matches at 8 bases. This CDR3 is built from 16 residues. CDR1 MDHEN and CDR2 SYDVKM come from the germline V gene. With 5 bases clipped from V and 8 bases from J, the junction kept 11 bases outside the gene matches. The CDR3 is CASSLRQGAGYSPLHF. CDR3 DNA sequence: TGTGCCAGCAGTCTACGGCAGGGGGCTGGATATTCACCCCTCCACTTT.

The gene calls are TRBV12-3 or TRBV12-4 and TRBJ1-1, with 9 bases aligning to TRBD1. Trimming removed 7 bases from V and 4 bases from J; junction bases left unmatched: 4. CDR3 length: 13 amino acids. The CDR3 spells CASTLQGATEAFF. The CDR3 bases are TGTGCCAGCACCTTACAGGGGGCCACTGAAGCTTTCTTT.

The chain uses TRBV3-1 (or the pseudogene TRBV3-2) and TRBJ2-7; TRBD2 is a possible D gene (5 bases). This CDR3 is 11 amino acids long. Germline CDR1 LGHDT, CDR2 YNNKEL (reference sequence). V lost 3 bases and J 9 bases, leaving 9 bases between the germline ends. CDR3 DNA sequence: TGTGCCAGCAGCCAGAGAGGGAGGCAGTACTTC. Its protein product is CASSQRGRQYF.

This clone was recorded many times. The V call is TRBV2, the J call TRBJ2-5, with 8 bases lining up with TRBD1. The CDR3 sequence is 12 residues long. V shed 7 bases and J 5 bases; nucleotides not matched to a gene: 3. Germline values: CDR1 SNHLY, CDR2 FYNNEI. The CDR3 here is CASTWDRETQYF. The CDR3 coding sequence is TGTGCCAGCACCTGGGACAGGGAGACCCAGTACTTC.

The genes are TRBV30 and TRBJ2-1; no clear D gene. CDR3 length: 15 residues. The V gene's germline CDR1 is GTSNPN and CDR2 SVGIG (reference sequence). Trimming shortened V by 0 bases and J by 4 bases, and 13 bases separated the two germline ends. For the CDR3, the DNA is TGTGCCTGGAGTGTCTGGGCAGGAACATACAATGAGCAGTTCTTC. Translated, it gives CAWSVWAGTYNEQFF.

The chain recombines TRBV10-3 with TRBJ2-1; 8 nucleotides line up with TRBD1. V shed 6 bases, J shed 5 bases, and the junction held 12 bases outside the gene matches. The CDR3 consists of 16 residues. Per the germline V gene, CDR1 is ENHRY and CDR2 is SYGVKD. DNA for the CDR3: TGTGCCATCAGATCAACAGGGGGACCCGTGGACAATGAGCAGTTCTTC. Protein: CAIRSTGGPVDNEQFF.